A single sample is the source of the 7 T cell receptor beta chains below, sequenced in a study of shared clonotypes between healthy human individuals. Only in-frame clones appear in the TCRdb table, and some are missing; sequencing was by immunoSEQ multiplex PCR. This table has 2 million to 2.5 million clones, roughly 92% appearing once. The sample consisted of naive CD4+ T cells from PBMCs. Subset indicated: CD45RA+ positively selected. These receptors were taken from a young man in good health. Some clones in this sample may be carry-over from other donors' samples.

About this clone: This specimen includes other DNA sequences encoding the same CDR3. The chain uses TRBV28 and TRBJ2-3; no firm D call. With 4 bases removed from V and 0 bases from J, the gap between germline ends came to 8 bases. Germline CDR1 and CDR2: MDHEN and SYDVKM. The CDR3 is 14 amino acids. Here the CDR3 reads CASSSGLSTDTQYF. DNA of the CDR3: TGTGCCAGCAGTTCGGGCCTCAGCACAGATACGCAGTATTTT.

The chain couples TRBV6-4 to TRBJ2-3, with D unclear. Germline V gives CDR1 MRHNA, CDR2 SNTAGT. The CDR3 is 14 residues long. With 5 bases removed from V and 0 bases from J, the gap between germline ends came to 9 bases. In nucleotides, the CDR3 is TGTGCCAGCAGTCCGTTCAGTAGCACAGATACGCAGTATTTT. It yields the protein CASSPFSSTDTQYF.

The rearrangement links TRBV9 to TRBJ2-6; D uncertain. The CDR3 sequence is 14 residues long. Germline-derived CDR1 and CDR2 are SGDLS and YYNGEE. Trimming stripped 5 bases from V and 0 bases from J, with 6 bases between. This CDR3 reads CASRSGSGANVLTF. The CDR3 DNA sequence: TGTGCCAGCAGATCAGGCTCTGGGGCCAACGTCCTGACTTTC.

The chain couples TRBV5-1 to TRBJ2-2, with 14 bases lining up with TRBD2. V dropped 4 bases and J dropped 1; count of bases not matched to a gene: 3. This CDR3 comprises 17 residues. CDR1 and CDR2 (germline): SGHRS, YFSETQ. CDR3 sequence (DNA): TGCGCCAGCAGCCTCGGGACTAGCGGGAGGAACACCGGGGAGCTGTTTTTT. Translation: CASSLGTSGRNTGELFF.

The CDR3 sequence: CASSATGAPNEKLFF. The CDR3 region has the DNA TGTGCCAGCAGTGCTACAGGGGCACCTAATGAAAAACTGTTTTTT. V gene TRBV2 combines with J gene TRBJ1-4, with TRBD1 matching over 7 bases. Germline CDR1 and CDR2: SNHLY and FYNNEI. CDR3 length: 15 residues. The ends lost 4 bases at V and 3 bases at J; junction bases unmatched: 5. Together with reference TRBV2 and TRBJ1-4, the CDR3 gives the full variable domain: EPEVTQTPSHQVTQMGQEVILRCVPISNHLYFYWYRQILGQKVEFLVSFYNNEISEKSEIFDDQFSVERPDGSNFTLKIRSTKLEDSAMYFCASSATGAPNEKLFFGSGTQLSVL.

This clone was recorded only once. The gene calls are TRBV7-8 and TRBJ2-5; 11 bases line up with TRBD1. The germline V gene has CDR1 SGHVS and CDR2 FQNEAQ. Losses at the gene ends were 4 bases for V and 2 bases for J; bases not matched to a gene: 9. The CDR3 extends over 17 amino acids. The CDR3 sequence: CASSSRTGGPSQETQYF. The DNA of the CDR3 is TGTGCCAGCAGCTCTCGGACAGGGGGCCCTTCTCAAGAGACCCAGTACTTC.

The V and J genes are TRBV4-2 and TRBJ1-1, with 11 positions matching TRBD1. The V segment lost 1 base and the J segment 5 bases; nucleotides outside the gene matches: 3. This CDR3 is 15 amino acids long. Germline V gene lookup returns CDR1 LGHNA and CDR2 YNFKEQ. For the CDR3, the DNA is TGTGCCAGCAGCCAAGCCGGGACAGGGGGAACTGAAGCTTTCTTT. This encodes CASSQAGTGGTEAFF.